The clone carrying this TCR beta chain was observed a few times. The target antigen is unknown. V dropped 0 bases and J dropped 4 bases, with 19 bases sitting between them. The CDR3 loop spans 18 amino acids. Germline CDR1 reads SGHDN; CDR2 reads FVKESK. This specimen comes from a study of T-cell reconstitution after alpha-beta-depleted transplantation in children. Study results and limitations: A year post-transplant, T-cell counts and diversity derived mostly from newly produced T cells. Expanded graft clones, several hundred of them, were reportedly the source of alpha-beta T cells about two months after transplant.

A library of TCRbeta sequences, prepared with unique molecular identifiers, was generated. TCRdb processed the PCR reads anew with MiXCR; each CDR3 protein has one entry. The profile covers 600,000 to 800,000 distinct CDR3 sequences, with 13% appearing a single time and 0.79% taken by the ten largest. V gene TRBV14 combines with J gene TRBJ2-1; D is possibly TRBD2 (5 bases). The sequence came from a girl aged 2 to 10 with congenital amegakaryocytic thrombocytopenia, due to receive a stem cell transplant. The specimen comprised PBMCs, sampled before TCRalphabeta/CD19-depleted stem cell transplant. CDR3 residues: CASSQEVYDYQRYNEQFF. The CDR3 DNA is TGTGCCAGCAGCCAAGAAGTCTATGACTACCAAAGATACAATGAGCAGTTCTTC.